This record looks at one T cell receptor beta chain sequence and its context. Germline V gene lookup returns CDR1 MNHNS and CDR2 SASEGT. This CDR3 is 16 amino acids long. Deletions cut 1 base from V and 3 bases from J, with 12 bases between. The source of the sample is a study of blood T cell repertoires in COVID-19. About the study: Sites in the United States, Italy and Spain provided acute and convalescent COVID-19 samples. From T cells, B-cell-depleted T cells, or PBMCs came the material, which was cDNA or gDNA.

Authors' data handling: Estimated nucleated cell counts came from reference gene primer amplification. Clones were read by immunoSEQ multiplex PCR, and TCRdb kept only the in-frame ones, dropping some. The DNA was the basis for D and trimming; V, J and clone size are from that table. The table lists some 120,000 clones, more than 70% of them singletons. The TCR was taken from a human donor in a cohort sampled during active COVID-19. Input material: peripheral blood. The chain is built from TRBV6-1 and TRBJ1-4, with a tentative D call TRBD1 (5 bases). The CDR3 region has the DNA TGTGCCAGCAGTGAAGTTATGGGGCCGGCTAATGAAAAACTGTTTTTT. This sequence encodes CASSEVMGPANEKLFF.